The source of this TCR beta chain is a study of blood T cell repertoires in COVID-19. Study details: Sites across the United States, Italy and Spain contributed samples from acute and convalescent COVID-19. PBMCs, B-cell-depleted T cells, or T cells were the source of the cDNA or gDNA that made up the material.

Source study methods: Reference gene primer amplification gave estimated nucleated cell counts. Generated by immunoSEQ multiplex PCR, the TCRdb table keeps only in-frame clones and is missing some. V and J calls and clone size are given by that table; D and trimming were obtained from the DNA. The data show 60,000 or so clones, around four fifths seen once. There are 12 residues in the CDR3. In Seattle, patients joined the study during active infection and were tracked longitudinally. This clonotype originated in a man under 40 with COVID-19, enrolled during active disease. V and J are TRBV21-1 and TRBJ1-2; the D call of TRBD1 is as the table states it, not checked on the DNA. TRBV21-1 is termed a pseudogene. Sequenced sample: peripheral blood. The CDR3: CASSPDSYGYTF. In DNA, the CDR3 is TGTGCCAGCAGCCCAGACAGCTATGGCTACACCTTC.